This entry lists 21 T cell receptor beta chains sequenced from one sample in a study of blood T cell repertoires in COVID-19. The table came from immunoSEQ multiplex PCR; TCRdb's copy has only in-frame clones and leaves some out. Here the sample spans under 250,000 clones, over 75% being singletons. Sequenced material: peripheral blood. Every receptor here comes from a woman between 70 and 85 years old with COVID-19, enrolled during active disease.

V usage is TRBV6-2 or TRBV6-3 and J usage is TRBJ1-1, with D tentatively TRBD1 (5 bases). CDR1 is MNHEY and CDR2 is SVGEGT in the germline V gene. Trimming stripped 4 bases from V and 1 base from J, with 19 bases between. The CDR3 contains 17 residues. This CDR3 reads CASSSPLQGRRNTEAFF. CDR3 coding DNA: TGTGCCAGCAGTTCCCCCCTGCAGGGAAGAAGGAACACTGAAGCTTTCTTT.

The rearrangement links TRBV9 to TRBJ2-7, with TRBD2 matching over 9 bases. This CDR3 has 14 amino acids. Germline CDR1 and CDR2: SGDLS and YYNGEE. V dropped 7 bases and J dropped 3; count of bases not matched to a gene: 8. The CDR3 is CASGRLAAGYEQYF. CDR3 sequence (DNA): TGTGCCAGCGGGAGACTAGCGGCAGGCTACGAGCAGTACTTC.

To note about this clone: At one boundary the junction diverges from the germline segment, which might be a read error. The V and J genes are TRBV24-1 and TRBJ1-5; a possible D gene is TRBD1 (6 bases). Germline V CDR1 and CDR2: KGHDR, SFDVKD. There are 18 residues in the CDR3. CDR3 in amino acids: CATSHLQGPWGSNQPQHF. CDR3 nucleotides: TGTGCCACCAGTCATTTACAGGGCCCCTGGGGGAGCAATCAGCCCCAGCATTTT.

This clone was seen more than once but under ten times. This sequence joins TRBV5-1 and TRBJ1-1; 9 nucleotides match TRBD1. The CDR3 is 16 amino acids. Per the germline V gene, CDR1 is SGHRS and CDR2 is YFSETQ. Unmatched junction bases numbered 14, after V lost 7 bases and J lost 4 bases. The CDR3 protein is CASWSGTGRSGTEAFF. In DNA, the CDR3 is TGCGCCAGCTGGTCCGGGACAGGGAGGTCGGGCACTGAAGCTTTCTTT. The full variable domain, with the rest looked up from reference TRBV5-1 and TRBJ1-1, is KAGVTQTPRYLIKTRGQQVTLSCSPISGHRSVSWYQQTPGQGLQFLFEYFSETQRNKGNFPGRFSGRQFSNSRSEMNVSTLELGDSALYLCASWSGTGRSGTEAFFGQGTRLTVV.

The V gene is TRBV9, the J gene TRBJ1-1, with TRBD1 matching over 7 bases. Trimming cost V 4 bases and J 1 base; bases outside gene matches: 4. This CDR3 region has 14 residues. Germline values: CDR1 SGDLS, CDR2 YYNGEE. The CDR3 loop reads CASSPGQTNTEAFF. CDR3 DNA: TGTGCCAGCAGCCCGGGACAGACGAACACTGAAGCTTTCTTT.

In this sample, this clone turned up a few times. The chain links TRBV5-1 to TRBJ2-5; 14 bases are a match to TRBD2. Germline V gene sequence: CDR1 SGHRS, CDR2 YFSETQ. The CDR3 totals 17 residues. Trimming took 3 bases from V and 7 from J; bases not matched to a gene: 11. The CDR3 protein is CASSYETSGGAGVTQYF. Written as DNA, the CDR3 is TGCGCCAGCAGCTACGAGACTAGCGGGGGGGCCGGGGTGACCCAGTACTTC.

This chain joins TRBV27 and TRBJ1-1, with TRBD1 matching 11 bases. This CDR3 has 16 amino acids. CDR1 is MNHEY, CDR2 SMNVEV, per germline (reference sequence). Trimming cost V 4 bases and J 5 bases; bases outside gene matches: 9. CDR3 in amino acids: CASSSPGQGVSTEAFF. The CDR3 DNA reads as TGTGCCAGCAGTTCTCCGGGACAGGGGGTGAGTACTGAAGCTTTCTTT.

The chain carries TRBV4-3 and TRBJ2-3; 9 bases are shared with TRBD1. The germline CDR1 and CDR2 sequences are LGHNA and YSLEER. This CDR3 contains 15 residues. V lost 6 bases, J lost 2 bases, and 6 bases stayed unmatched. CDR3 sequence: CASSPGQGFTDTQYF. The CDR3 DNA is TGCGCCAGCAGTCCGGGACAGGGATTCACAGATACGCAGTATTTT.

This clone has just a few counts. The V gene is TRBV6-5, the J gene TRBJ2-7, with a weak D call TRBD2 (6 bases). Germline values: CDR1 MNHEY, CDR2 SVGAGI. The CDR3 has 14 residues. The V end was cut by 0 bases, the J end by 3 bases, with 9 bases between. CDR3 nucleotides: TGTGCCAGCAGTTACTCTAGCGGAGTCTACGAGCAGTACTTC. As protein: CASSYSSGVYEQYF.

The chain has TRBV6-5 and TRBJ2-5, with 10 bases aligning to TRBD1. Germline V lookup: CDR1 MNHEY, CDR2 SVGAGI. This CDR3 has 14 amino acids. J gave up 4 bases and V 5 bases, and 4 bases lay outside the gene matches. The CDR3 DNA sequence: TGTGCCAGCAGTAATGACAGGGGGCGAGAGACCCAGTACTTC. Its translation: CASSNDRGRETQYF.

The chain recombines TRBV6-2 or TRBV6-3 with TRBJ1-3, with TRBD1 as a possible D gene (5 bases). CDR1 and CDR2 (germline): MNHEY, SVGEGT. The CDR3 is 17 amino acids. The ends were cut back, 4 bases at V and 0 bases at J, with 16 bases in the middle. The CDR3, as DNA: TGTGCCAGCAGTTCGATAACGACAGCGCTCTCTGGAAACACCATATATTTT. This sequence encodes CASSSITTALSGNTIYF.

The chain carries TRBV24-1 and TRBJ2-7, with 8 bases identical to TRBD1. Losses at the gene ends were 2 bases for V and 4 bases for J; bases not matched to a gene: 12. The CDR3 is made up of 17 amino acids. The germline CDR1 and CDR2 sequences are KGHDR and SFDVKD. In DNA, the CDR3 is TGTGCCACCAGTGATTCTAAACCGGGACAGGATCCTTACGAGCAGTACTTC. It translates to CATSDSKPGQDPYEQYF.

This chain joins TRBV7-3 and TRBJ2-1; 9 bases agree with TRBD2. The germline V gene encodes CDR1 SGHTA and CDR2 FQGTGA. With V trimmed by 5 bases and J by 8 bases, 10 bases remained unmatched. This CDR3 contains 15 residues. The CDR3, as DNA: TGTGCCAGCAGCACCCGACTAGCGGAGGGGGATGAGCAGTTCTTC. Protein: CASSTRLAEGDEQFF.

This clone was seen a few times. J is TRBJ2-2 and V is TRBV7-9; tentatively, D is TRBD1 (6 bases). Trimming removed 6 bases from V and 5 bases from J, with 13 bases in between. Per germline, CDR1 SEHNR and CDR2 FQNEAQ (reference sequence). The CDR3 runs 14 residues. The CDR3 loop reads CASRPDRVTGELFF. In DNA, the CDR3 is TGTGCCAGCAGACCGGACAGAGTAACCGGGGAGCTGTTTTTT. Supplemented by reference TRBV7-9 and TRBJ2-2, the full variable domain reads DTGVSQNPRHKITKRGQNVTFRCDPISEHNRLYWYRQTLGQGPEFLTYFQNEAQLEKSRLLSDRFSAERPKGSFSTLEIQRTEQGDSAMYLCASRPDRVTGELFFGEGSRLTVL.

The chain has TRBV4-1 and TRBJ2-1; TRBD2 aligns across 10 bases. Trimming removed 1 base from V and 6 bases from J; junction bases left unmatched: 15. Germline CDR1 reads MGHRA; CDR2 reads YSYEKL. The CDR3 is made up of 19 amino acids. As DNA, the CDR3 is TGCGCCAGCAGCCAAGGGTATAGCGGGGGGACCGCCCTCCGCAATGAGCAGTTCTTC. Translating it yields CASSQGYSGGTALRNEQFF.

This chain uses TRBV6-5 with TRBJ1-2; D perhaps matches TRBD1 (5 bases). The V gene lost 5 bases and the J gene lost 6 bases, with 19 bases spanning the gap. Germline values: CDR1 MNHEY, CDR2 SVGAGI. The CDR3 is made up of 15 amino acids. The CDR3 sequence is CASSKGLQIGHGYTF. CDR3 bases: TGTGCCAGCAGTAAGGGACTCCAGATAGGTCATGGCTACACCTTC.

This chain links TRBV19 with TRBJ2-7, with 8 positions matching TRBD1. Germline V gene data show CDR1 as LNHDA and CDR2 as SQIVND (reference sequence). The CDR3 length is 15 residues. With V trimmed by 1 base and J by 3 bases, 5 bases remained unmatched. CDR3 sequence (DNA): TGTGCCAGTAGTATAGCCAGGACAGGGTTCTACGAGCAGTACTTC. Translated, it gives CASSIARTGFYEQYF.

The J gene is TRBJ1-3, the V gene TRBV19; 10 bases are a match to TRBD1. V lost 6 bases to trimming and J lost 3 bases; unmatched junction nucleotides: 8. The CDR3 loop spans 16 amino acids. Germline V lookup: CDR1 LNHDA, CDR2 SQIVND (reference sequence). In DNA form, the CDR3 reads TGTGCCAGTAGGAGGACAGGGGGACATGGTGGAAACACCATATATTTT. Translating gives CASRRTGGHGGNTIYF. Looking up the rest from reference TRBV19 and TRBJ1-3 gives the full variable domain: DGGITQSPKYLFRKEGQNVTLSCEQNLNHDAMYWYRQDPGQGLRLIYYSQIVNDFQKGDIAEGYSVSREKKESFPLTVTSAQKNPTAFYLCASRRTGGHGGNTIYFGEGSWLTVV.

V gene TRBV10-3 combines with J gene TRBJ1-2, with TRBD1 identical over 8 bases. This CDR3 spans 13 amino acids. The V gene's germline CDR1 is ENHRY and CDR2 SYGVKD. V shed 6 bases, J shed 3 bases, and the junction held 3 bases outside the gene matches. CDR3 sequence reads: CAIRTDRDYGYTF. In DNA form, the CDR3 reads TGTGCCATCAGGACGGACAGGGACTATGGCTACACCTTC.

The CDR3 sequence is CASSFTRGLTYEQYF. The CDR3 DNA reads TGTGCCAGCAGCTTTACAAGGGGGCTCACCTACGAGCAGTACTTC. The chain recombines TRBV11-3 with TRBJ2-7, with 7 bases matching TRBD1. The V gene's germline CDR1 is SGHNT and CDR2 YENEEA. After removal of 3 bases from V and 2 bases from J, the junction contained 7 bases not matched to a gene. This CDR3 region has 15 residues.

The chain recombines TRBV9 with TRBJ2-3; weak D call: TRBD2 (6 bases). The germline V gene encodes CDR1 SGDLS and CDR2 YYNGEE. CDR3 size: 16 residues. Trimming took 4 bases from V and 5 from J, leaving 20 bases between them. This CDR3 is CASSPETRFLGDTQYF. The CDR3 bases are TGTGCCAGCAGCCCAGAGACTAGGTTTCTAGGAGATACGCAGTATTTT.